The subject of this entry is one T cell receptor (beta chain). Its antigen remains unknown. V was clipped by 8 bases and J by 5 bases; unmatched bases: 4. This CDR3 has 13 amino acids. CDR1 is SNHLY and CDR2 is FYNNEI in the germline V gene. The donor population consisted of healthy HIV-negative adults with no recent acute infections or vaccinations. The data were obtained in a study of shared clonotypes between healthy human individuals. Study-wide results and limits: Clonotype sharing levels among donors were expected to vary with sequencing depth.

It was at deep level that the assay was run. Every subset's genomic DNA went evenly onto several immunoSEQ plates. Using immunoSEQ multiplex PCR, the repertoire was profiled, and TCRdb retains in-frame clones only, with some absent. Altogether 470,000 or so clones are present, 78% being singletons, with the ten largest covering about 11%. This chain links TRBV2 with TRBJ1-5; 9 bases agree with TRBD1. Sequencing was performed on PBMCs. This sequence was found in a woman aged 40-49 years in good health. Some clones in this sample may be carry-over from other donors' samples. This chain's CDR3 is CASSGTGYQPQHF. Written as DNA, the CDR3 is TGTGCCAGCTCCGGGACAGGGTATCAGCCCCAGCATTTT.